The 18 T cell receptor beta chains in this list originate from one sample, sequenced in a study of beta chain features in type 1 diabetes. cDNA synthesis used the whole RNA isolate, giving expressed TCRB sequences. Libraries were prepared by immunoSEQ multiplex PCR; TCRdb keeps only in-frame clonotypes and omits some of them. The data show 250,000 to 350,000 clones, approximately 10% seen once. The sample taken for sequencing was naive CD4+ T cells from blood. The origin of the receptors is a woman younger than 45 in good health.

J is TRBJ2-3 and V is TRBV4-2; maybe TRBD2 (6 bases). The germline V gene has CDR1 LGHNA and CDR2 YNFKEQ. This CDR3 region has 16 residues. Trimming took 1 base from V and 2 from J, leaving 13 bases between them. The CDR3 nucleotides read TGTGCCAGCAGCCAAGGCGGAACGGGAGACACAGATACGCAGTATTTT. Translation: CASSQGGTGDTDTQYF.

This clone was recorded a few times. The CDR3 DNA reads as TGCGCCAGCAGCGCCCCCACCTCCCTCGGCGAGCAGTACTTC. It is translated as CASSAPTSLGEQYF. The J gene is TRBJ2-7, the V gene TRBV5-1; no clear D gene. The CDR3 contains 14 residues. Trimming removed 4 bases at V and 6 bases at J, with 17 bases between. The germline V gene encodes CDR1 SGHRS and CDR2 YFSETQ.

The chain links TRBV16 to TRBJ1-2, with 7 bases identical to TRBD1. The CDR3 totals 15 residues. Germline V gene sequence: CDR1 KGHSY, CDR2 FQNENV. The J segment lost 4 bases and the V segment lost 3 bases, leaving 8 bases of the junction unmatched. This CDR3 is CASSQPDRARYGYTF. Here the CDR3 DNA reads TGTGCCAGCAGCCAGCCTGACAGGGCGCGCTATGGCTACACCTTC.

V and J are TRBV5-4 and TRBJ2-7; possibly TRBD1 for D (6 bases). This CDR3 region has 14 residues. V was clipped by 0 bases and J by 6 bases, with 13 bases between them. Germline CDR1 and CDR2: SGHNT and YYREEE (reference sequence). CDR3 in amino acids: CASSLDQGSGEQYF. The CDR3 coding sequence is TGTGCCAGCAGCTTGGATCAGGGGTCGGGCGAGCAGTACTTC.

The CDR3 bases are TGTGCCAGCAGGAGAGACAGGGTTTTGGCTGAGCAGTTCTTC. It translates to CASRRDRVLAEQFF. The chain uses TRBV6-6 and TRBJ2-1, with 7 bases matching TRBD1. Germline CDR1 MNHNY, CDR2 SVGAGI (reference sequence). This CDR3 contains 14 residues. The V gene end was trimmed by 6 bases and the J gene end by 9 bases; junction bases not matched to a gene: 11.

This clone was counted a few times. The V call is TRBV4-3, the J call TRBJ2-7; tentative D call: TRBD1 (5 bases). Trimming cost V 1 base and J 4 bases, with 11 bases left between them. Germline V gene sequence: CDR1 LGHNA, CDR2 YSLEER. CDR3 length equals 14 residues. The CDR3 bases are TGCGCCAGCAGCCAAGTCACAGGTTCGTACGAGCAGTACTTC. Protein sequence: CASSQVTGSYEQYF.

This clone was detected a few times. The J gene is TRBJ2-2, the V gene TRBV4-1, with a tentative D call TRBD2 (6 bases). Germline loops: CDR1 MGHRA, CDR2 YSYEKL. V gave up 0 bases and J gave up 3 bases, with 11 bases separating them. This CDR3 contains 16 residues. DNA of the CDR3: TGCGCCAGCAGCCAAGAAGGAACGGGGGACACCGGGGAGCTGTTTTTT. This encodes CASSQEGTGDTGELFF.

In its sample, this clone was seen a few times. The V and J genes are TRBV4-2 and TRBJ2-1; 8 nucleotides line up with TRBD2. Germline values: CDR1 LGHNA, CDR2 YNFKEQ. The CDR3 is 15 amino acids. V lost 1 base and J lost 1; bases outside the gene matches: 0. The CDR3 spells CASSQAGGSYNEQFF. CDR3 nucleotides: TGTGCCAGCAGCCAAGCGGGAGGGTCCTACAATGAGCAGTTCTTC.

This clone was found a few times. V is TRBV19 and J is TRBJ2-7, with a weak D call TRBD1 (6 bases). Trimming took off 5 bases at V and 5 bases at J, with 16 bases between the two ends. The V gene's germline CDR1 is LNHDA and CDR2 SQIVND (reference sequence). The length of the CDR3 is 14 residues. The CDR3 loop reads CASSAYLQGHEQYF. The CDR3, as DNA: TGTGCCAGTAGTGCTTACCTACAGGGACACGAGCAGTACTTC.

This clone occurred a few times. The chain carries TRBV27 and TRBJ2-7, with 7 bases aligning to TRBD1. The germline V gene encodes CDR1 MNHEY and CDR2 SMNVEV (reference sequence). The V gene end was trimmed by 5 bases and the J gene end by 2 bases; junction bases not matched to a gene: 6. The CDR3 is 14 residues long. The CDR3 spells CASSPPGQTYEQYF. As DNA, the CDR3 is TGTGCCAGCAGTCCTCCGGGACAGACCTACGAGCAGTACTTC.

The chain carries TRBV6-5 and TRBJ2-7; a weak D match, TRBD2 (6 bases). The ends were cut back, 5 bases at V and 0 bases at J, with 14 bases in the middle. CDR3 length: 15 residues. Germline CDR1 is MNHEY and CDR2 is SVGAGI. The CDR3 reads CASSPRTTSSYEQYF. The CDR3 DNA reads TGTGCCAGCAGTCCGCGGACTACCAGCTCCTACGAGCAGTACTTC.

This CDR3 reads CASSQGQGWETQYF. CDR3 nucleotides: TGTGCCAGCAGTCAAGGACAGGGATGGGAGACCCAGTACTTC. This chain connects TRBV6-5 to TRBJ2-5, with 8 bases fitting TRBD1. V shed 5 bases and J 5 bases; nucleotides not matched to a gene: 7. Germline V gene lookup returns CDR1 MNHEY and CDR2 SVGAGI. The CDR3 sequence is 14 residues long.

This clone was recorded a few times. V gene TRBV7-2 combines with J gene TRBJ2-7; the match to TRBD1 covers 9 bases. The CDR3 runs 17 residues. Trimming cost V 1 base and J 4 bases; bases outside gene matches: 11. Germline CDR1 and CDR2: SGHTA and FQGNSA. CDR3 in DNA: TGTGCCAGCAGCTTAGATCCTCGACAGGGGGGGCCTTACGAGCAGTACTTC. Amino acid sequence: CASSLDPRQGGPYEQYF.

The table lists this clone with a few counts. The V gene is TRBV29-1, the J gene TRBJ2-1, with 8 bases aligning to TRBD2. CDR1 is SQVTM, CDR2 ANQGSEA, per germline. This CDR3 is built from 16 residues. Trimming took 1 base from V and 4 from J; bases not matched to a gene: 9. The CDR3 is CSVEGGVAGPYNEQFF. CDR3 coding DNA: TGCAGCGTTGAAGGTGGGGTAGCGGGACCTTACAATGAGCAGTTCTTC.

CDR3 nucleotides: TGCAGCGGCCCTCGCGGCGGGCAGTACTTC. Translation gives CSGPRGGQYF. The rearrangement links TRBV29-1 to TRBJ2-7; D remains unclear. Germline assignment: CDR1 SQVTM and CDR2 ANQGSEA. The CDR3 is 10 amino acids. Trimming pared 7 bases from V and 9 bases from J, leaving 13 bases between.

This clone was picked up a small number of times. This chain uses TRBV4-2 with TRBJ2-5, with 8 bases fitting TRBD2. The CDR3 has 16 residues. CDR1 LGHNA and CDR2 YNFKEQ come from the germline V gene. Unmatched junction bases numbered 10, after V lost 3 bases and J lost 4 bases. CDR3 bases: TGTGCCAGCAGCCAGGATACGGGGACTAGGACAGAGACCCAGTACTTC. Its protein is CASSQDTGTRTETQYF.

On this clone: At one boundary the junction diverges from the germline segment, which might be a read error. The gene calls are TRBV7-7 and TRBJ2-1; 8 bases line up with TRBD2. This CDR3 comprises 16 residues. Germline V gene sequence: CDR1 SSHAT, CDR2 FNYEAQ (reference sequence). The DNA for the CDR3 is TGTGCTAGCAGTTCGCTTAGCGGGACCTCCTACAATGAGCAGTTCTTC. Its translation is CASSSLSGTSYNEQFF.

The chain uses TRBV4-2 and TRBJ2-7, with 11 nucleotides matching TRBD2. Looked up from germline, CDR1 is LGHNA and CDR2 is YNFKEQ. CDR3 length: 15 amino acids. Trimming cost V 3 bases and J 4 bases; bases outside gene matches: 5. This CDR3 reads CASSHGTSGQYEQYF. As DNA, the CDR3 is TGTGCCAGCAGCCATGGGACTAGCGGACAATACGAGCAGTACTTC.